This T cell receptor (beta chain) derives from a study of T-cell reconstitution after alpha-beta-depleted transplantation in children. Overall study results and limits: Most T-cell counts and diversity one year after the transplant came from T cells that were newly produced.

J gave up 4 bases and V 0 bases, and 5 bases lay outside the gene matches. Germline V gives CDR1 SGHRS, CDR2 YFSETQ. This CDR3 has 18 amino acids. With respect to this clonotype: Antigen specificity is unknown.

The library targeted TCRbeta and was prepared with unique molecular identifiers. TCRdb re-derived calls from the PCR reads in MiXCR, one entry per CDR3 protein. The table shows some 300,000 distinct CDR3 sequences, with less than 9.5% occurring only once. The V and J genes are TRBV5-1 and TRBJ2-2; TRBD2 matches at 14 bases. The material sequenced was peripheral blood, taken 360 days after TCRalphabeta/CD19-depleted stem cell transplant. This sequence originates from a female patient younger than 10 who had a stem cell transplant for Fanconi anemia, so the T cells may come from the graft donor. In nucleotides, the CDR3 is TGCGCCAGCAGCTTGGGTTTCGGACTAGCGGGGGGCACCGGGGAGCTGTTTTTT. Protein product: CASSLGFGLAGGTGELFF.